Listed below are T cell receptor beta chains from one sample, sequenced in a study of blood T cell repertoires in COVID-19. Clones were sequenced by immunoSEQ multiplex PCR, and TCRdb holds only the in-frame ones, with some missing. This sample has about 240,000 clones, with approximately 86% found just once. The sequencing sample was made of peripheral blood. The receptors derive from a woman aged 65 to 85 with active or convalescent COVID-19. The CDR3 runs from the conserved cysteine through the conserved F or W. The order of the fields is J gene, clone size, D gene, CDR3 length, V gene, CDR3 DNA, CDR3 protein. A D gene is named only where the DNA matches it firmly. Where a row states a size, it is once, few, many or the class of an expanded clone; other rows omit it.

TRBJ1-1 | . | TRBD1 | 14 | TRBV9 | TGTGCCAGCAGCACACAGGGGACGGGGACTGAAGCTTTCTTT | CASSTQGTGTEAFF
TRBJ1-1 | . | . | 12 | TRBV18 | TGTGCCAGCTCCCGGGAGGAAACTGAAGCTTTCTTT | CASSREETEAFF
TRBJ2-3 | . | . | 17 | TRBV15 | TGTGCCACCAGCAGCCTCGGGAACTCTCCCCGCACAGATACGCAGTATTTT | CATSSLGNSPRTDTQYF
TRBJ2-7 | . | . | 12 | TRBV18 | TGTGCCAGCTCAGGGCCAGCCTACGAGCAGTACTTC | CASSGPAYEQYF
TRBJ2-3 | . | TRBD1 | 16 | TRBV9 | TGTGCCAGCAGCCCGCGACAGGGCATAAAGACGGATACGCAGTATTTT | CASSPRQGIKTDTQYF
TRBJ1-1 | . | . | 15 | TRBV5-1 | TGCGCCAGCAGGTATCAGGGTATTGAGCCTTTGGGAGCTTTCTTT | CASRYQGIEPLGAFF
TRBJ1-2 | once | . | 14 | TRBV13 | TGTGCCAGCAGCTTGTTTGAGGGCTTAGGTGGCTACACCTTC | CASSLFEGLGGYTF
TRBJ2-5 | . | . | 14 | TRBV19 | TGTGCCAGTAGTATAGCGGGGTTATTAGAGACCCAGTACTTC | CASSIAGLLETQYF
TRBJ2-1 | . | TRBD2 | 14 | TRBV19 | TGTGCCAGTAGTATAGGGGGAGGGGTCAATGAGCAGTTCTTC | CASSIGGGVNEQFF
TRBJ1-5 | . | TRBD1 | 15 | TRBV7-2 | TGTGCCAGCAGCCCTGTACAGGGGGTGAATCAGCCCCAGCATTTT | CASSPVQGVNQPQHF
TRBJ2-5 | . | TRBD2 | 17 | TRBV27 | TGTGCCAGCAGTTTATACCCCGGACTAGCGGCACAAGAGACCCAGTACTTC | CASSLYPGLAAQETQYF
TRBJ1-6 | once | TRBD1 | 16 | TRBV7-2 | TGTGCCAGCAGCAACCATCCGGGACAGGGGAAATCACCCCTCCACTTT | CASSNHPGQGKSPLHF
TRBJ2-1 | . | TRBD2 | 14 | TRBV27 | TGTGCCAGCAGTGTAGCGGGGGGTTACAATGAGCAGTTCTTC | CASSVAGGYNEQFF
TRBJ1-2 | once | TRBD1 | 13 | TRBV6-5 | TGTGCCAGCAGATCGACAGGGGACTATGGCTACACCTTC | CASRSTGDYGYTF
TRBJ1-5 | . | . | 17 | TRBV21-1 | TGTGCCCGCCGTGCTGACCACACCTGGCCAGGTAATCAGCCCCAGCATTTT | CARRADHTWPGNQPQHF
TRBJ1-2 | . | TRBD1 | 12 | TRBV5-5 | TGTGCCAGCAGCACAGGGGTCGGGGGCTACACCTTC | CASSTGVGGYTF
TRBJ2-4 | . | . | 17 | TRBV10-3 | TGTGCCATCAGTGAGCCGCGGGTCCAGGGGTTAAAAAACATTCAGTACTTC | CAISEPRVQGLKNIQYF
TRBJ1-2 | . | TRBD1 | 15 | TRBV3-1/TRBV3-2 | TGTGCCAGCAGCCAAGAGGGACAGGGCTTATATGGCTACACCTTC | CASSQEGQGLYGYTF
TRBJ1-4 | . | TRBD1 | 14 | TRBV3-1/TRBV3-2 | TGTGCCAGCAGCTATAACAGGGGGAGTGAAAAACTGTTTTTT | CASSYNRGSEKLFF
TRBJ1-6 | . | . | 13 | TRBV19 | TGTGCCAGTACCACACCGGGAGGTTCACCCCTCCACTTT | CASTTPGGSPLHF
TRBJ1-1 | . | TRBD1 | 13 | TRBV27 | TGTGCCAGCAGTTTTCCCCAGGGGGGTGAAGCTTTCTTT | CASSFPQGGEAFF
TRBJ1-2 | . | TRBD1 | 13 | TRBV27 | TGTGCCAGCTGGGACAGGGGGAACTATGGCTACACCTTC | CASWDRGNYGYTF
TRBJ2-1 | few | TRBD1 | 16 | TRBV19 | TGTGCCAGTAACCCAGACAGGGCGCTAGCCTACAATGAGCAGTTCTTC | CASNPDRALAYNEQFF
TRBJ1-2 | . | TRBD1 | 12 | TRBV2 | TGTGCCAGCAGCCCTGACAGGGCGGGCTACACCTTC | CASSPDRAGYTF
TRBJ1-1 | . | . | 13 | TRBV18 | TGTGCCAGCTCACCCGAGACGGGCACTGAAGCTTTCTTT | CASSPETGTEAFF
TRBJ1-3 | . | . | 13 | TRBV19 | TGTGCCAGTCCCGGGGGAGCTGGAAACACCATATATTTT | CASPGGAGNTIYF
TRBJ1-2 | . | TRBD1 | 14 | TRBV10-3 | TGTGCCATCAGTGAGTCTGGGACAGGCCTCTTCTACACCTTC | CAISESGTGLFYTF
TRBJ1-4 | . | . | 16 | TRBV7-2 | TGTGCCAGCAGCCCACCAATCAGTGCAACTAATGAAAAACTGTTTTTT | CASSPPISATNEKLFF
TRBJ2-1 | . | TRBD1 | 14 | TRBV14 | TGTGCCAGCAGCCAAGGACAGGGCTACAATGAGCAGTTCTTC | CASSQGQGYNEQFF
TRBJ1-2 | . | . | 12 | TRBV28 | TGTGCCAGCAGTTTATCCTCCTATGGCTACACCTTC | CASSLSSYGYTF
TRBJ1-1 | . | . | 15 | TRBV29-1 | TGCAGCGTCTCCCACACGCCAGGCGTGAACACTGAAGCTTTCTTT | CSVSHTPGVNTEAFF
TRBJ1-2 | . | . | 13 | TRBV7-2 | TGTGCCAGCAGCCGGGAGACGGGCTATGGCTACACCTTC | CASSRETGYGYTF
TRBJ2-7 | . | TRBD1 | 14 | TRBV7-9 | TGTGCCAGCAGTTACCGGGACAGGGACGACGAGCAGTACTTC | CASSYRDRDDEQYF
TRBJ1-1 | . | . | 14 | TRBV2 | TGTGCCAGCAGTGAGCAGGGGACGGGGTCTGAAGCTTTCTTT | CASSEQGTGSEAFF
TRBJ2-1 | . | TRBD1 | 15 | TRBV7-2 | TGTGCCAGCAGCCCGCCGGGACAGGGGAACAATGAGCAGTTCTTC | CASSPPGQGNNEQFF
TRBJ1-2 | few | TRBD1 | 14 | TRBV6-4 | TGTGCCAGCAGATCGACAGGGGAGGGCTATGGCTACACCTTC | CASRSTGEGYGYTF
TRBJ2-7 | . | . | 13 | TRBV19 | TGTGCCAGTAGTACGGACAGCTCCTACGAGCAGTACTTC | CASSTDSSYEQYF
TRBJ2-7 | . | . | 15 | TRBV21-1 | TGTGCCAGCAGACTCGGAAGCGGGGAGGTGGGCGAGCAGTACTTC | CASRLGSGEVGEQYF
TRBJ1-2 | . | . | 15 | TRBV19 | TGTGCCACTCAGATCTCGTGGGGCGCCCACTATGGCTACACCTTC | CATQISWGAHYGYTF
TRBJ1-5 | . | TRBD1 | 13 | TRBV24-1 | TGTGCCACCAGAGGACAGGGAGGAGAGCCCCAGCATTTT | CATRGQGGEPQHF
TRBJ1-2 | few | TRBD1 | 15 | TRBV7-2 | TGTGCCAGCAGCGTAGACAGGGTTTTTGGATATGGCTACACCTTC | CASSVDRVFGYGYTF
TRBJ1-2 | . | TRBD1 | 17 | TRBV5-1 | TGCGCCAGCAGCTTGGATTGGGACAGTTCCACGTTGAGGGGCTACACCTTC | CASSLDWDSSTLRGYTF
TRBJ2-7 | . | TRBD2 | 16 | TRBV6-2/TRBV6-3 | TGTGCCAGCAGTTACTCGACTTCGCGGGGGAACTACGAGCAGTACTTC | CASSYSTSRGNYEQYF
TRBJ1-1 | . | TRBD1 | 17 | TRBV19 | TGTGCCAGTAGTATCACCCTTTCGACAGGGGTGAACACTGAAGCTTTCTTT | CASSITLSTGVNTEAFF
TRBJ2-1 | . | TRBD1 | 16 | TRBV11-1 | TGTGCCAGCGCCAAATTGGACAGGTCTACCTACAATGAGCAGTTCTTC | CASAKLDRSTYNEQFF
TRBJ1-2 | many | TRBD1 | 13 | TRBV28 | TGTGCCAGCAATATTCGACAGGGTCATGGCTACACCTTC | CASNIRQGHGYTF
TRBJ2-3 | . | TRBD2 | 16 | TRBV19 | TGTGCCAGTAGTGCGACTAGCGGGGGGGGCACAGATACGCAGTATTTT | CASSATSGGGTDTQYF
TRBJ2-5 | . | . | 14 | TRBV9 | TGTGCCAGCAGCGTAGTGGCTAGTGGGGAGACCCAGTACTTC | CASSVVASGETQYF
TRBJ1-2 | . | . | 13 | TRBV6-5 | TGTGCCAGCATAGGAGACAGGCTGATTGGCTACACCTTC | CASIGDRLIGYTF
TRBJ2-3 | . | . | 15 | TRBV6-5 | TGTGCCAGCGAAAAATCGGGGGACGACACAGATACGCAGTATTTT | CASEKSGDDTDTQYF
TRBJ1-2 | . | . | 12 | TRBV5-8 | TGTGCCTCTGCGGGGGCGGGCTATGGCTACACCTTC | CASAGAGYGYTF
TRBJ1-1 | few | . | 14 | TRBV11-2 | TGTGCCAGCAGCTTAGAGGGCCTGGGCACTGAAGCTTTCTTT | CASSLEGLGTEAFF